This paragraph covers one T cell receptor (beta chain) sequence. Its antigen is currently unknown. This CDR3 is built from 15 residues. Deletions cut 8 bases from V and 2 bases from J, with 17 bases between. Germline lookup yields CDR1 MNHEY and CDR2 SVGEGT. This record comes from a study of T cell repertoires in cytomegalovirus infection. Study-level background: Indications came from public TCR beta signatures; they pointed to CMV infection and to a matching HLA type.

Using its own MiXCR run on the reads, TCRdb lists one record per CDR3 protein. The sample has some 180,000 distinct CDR3 sequences, about 18% seen once. Study results and caveats: HLA-C-restricted CMV-specific TCR beta clonotypes were dominant in the ex vivo response. Summed frequency of public TCR beta families distinguished CMV carriers with the relevant HLA.

The V call is TRBV6-2 or TRBV6-3, the J call TRBJ2-3; D not certain. Sequences were obtained from CD8+ T cells from PBMCs. The clonotype was recovered from a human donor in good health (CMV status not recorded). Some clones in this sample may be carry-over from other donors' samples. The CDR3 loop is CASSRQAEPTDTQYF. The CDR3 region has the DNA TGTGCCAGCTCCAGGCAGGCAGAACCCACAGATACGCAGTATTTT.